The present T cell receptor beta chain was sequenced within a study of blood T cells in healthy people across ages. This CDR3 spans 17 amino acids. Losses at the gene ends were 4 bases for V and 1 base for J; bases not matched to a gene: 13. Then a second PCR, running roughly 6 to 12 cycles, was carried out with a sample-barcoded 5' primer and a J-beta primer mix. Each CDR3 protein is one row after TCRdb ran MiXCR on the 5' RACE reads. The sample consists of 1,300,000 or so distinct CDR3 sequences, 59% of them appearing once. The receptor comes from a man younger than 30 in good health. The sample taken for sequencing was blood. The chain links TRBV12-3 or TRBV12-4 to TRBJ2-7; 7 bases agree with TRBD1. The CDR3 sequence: CASSSGEKTGWSYEQYF. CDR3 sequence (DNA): TGTGCCAGCAGTTCCGGGGAGAAGACAGGGTGGTCCTACGAGCAGTACTTC.